The 4 T cell receptor beta chains listed next were all sequenced from one sample in a study of cytomegalovirus exposure and HLA in healthy donors. 13 Jbeta primers and 60 Vbeta primers were used for the PCR. The assay was immunoSEQ multiplex PCR, and TCRdb's table has in-frame clones only and misses some. The data hold roughly 250,000 clones, with almost 85% observed a single time. Sample: PBMCs. Receptors were obtained from a woman aged 40 to 50 in good health and CMV-seropositive.

The CDR3 protein is CASSIPRDRGEKLFF. The DNA for the CDR3 is TGTGCCAGTAGTATTCCCCGGGACAGGGGCGAAAAACTGTTTTTT. V gene TRBV19 combines with J gene TRBJ1-4, with 10 bases that match TRBD1. V dropped 3 bases and J dropped 8; count of bases not matched to a gene: 6. The CDR3 loop spans 15 amino acids. In germline, CDR1 is LNHDA, CDR2 SQIVND (reference sequence).

V gene TRBV27 combines with J gene TRBJ2-3; 11 bases are shared with TRBD2. Germline lookup yields CDR1 MNHEY and CDR2 SMNVEV (reference sequence). The CDR3 is 16 amino acids. V trimming: 3 bases; J trimming: 5 bases; junction bases outside the gene matches: 7. CDR3 in DNA: TGTGCCAGCAGTTTCCATACTAGCGGGAGAGGAGATACGCAGTATTTT. It translates to CASSFHTSGRGDTQYF.

The genes are TRBV6-6 and TRBJ1-2, with D unresolved. Trimming left V 6 bases short and J 7 bases short, with 9 bases between. Germline V gene sequence: CDR1 MNHNY, CDR2 SVGAGI (reference sequence). There are 11 residues in the CDR3. In DNA, the CDR3 is TGTGCCAGCAGCCTATGGGCTGGCTACACCTTC. Translated: CASSLWAGYTF.

In regard to this clone: The CDR3 does not close with the conserved phenylalanine or tryptophan, likely indicating a read error. V usage is TRBV7-6 and J usage is TRBJ2-7, with 7 bases lining up with TRBD1. This CDR3 has 15 amino acids. Germline V gene lookup returns CDR1 SGHVS and CDR2 FNYEAQ. The ends lost 0 bases at V and 2 bases at J; junction bases unmatched: 4. Here the CDR3 reads CASSLASDRAYEQYL. The CDR3, as DNA: TGTGCCAGCAGCTTAGCGAGTGACAGGGCCTACGAGCAGTACCTC.